This record covers a single T cell receptor (beta chain). Its matching antigen is unknown. This sample was taken from a study of blood T cells in healthy people across ages. Study-wide context: Template-switching capture recovered about one barcoded beta molecule per two T cells. Findings and caveats of the study: Roughly linear declines in TCR beta diversity per million T cells occurred with age.

Peripheral blood was drawn, approximately 9.5 milliliters per donor. Total RNA amounts of at least 6 micrograms were extracted per sample. Germline assignment: CDR1 SGHRS and CDR2 YFSETQ. The V and J ends lost 4 bases and 5 bases respectively, with 6 bases between them. CDR3 length: 11 amino acids. Through a sample-barcoded 5' primer and a J-beta primer mix, a second PCR was run for roughly 6 to 11 cycles. TCRdb independently ran MiXCR on the 5' RACE reads; one entry per CDR3 protein. The sample contains about 800,000 distinct CDR3 sequences, 20% to 25% of which appear only once. This same sample was also taken into another study, of T cells of mothers and their children.

This chain links TRBV5-1 with TRBJ2-5; perhaps TRBD2 as D (5 bases). Sequenced material: blood. The sequence derives from a boy aged 10-17 years in good health. CDR3 region: CASSTSETQYF. DNA for the CDR3: TGCGCCAGCAGCACTAGTGAGACCCAGTACTTC.